Here is one TCR beta chain with its context. Other DNA sequences in the same sample also yield this CDR3. Generated by immunoSEQ multiplex PCR, the TCRdb table keeps only in-frame clones and is missing some. The top ten hold around 2.3% of the sample, which has over 150,000 clones, roughly nine tenths seen once. Germline V lookup: CDR1 SNHLY, CDR2 FYNNEI. CDR3 size: 12 residues. V was clipped by 5 bases and J by 4 bases; unmatched bases: 2. This entry belongs to a study of blood T cell repertoires in COVID-19. Each participant's cohort was designated according to participant-reported clinical history. Donors of Cohort 3 who recovered were those that had two negative PCRs, clearance, or symptom resolution.

The sequence came from a woman aged 25 to 39 who had recovered from COVID-19. This chain uses TRBV2 with TRBJ2-7; 7 bases are a match to TRBD1. The sample comprised PBMCs or T cells enriched from blood (not recorded which). The CDR3 DNA reads as TGTGCCAGCAGTCGACAGGGATACGAGCAGTACTTC. Protein sequence: CASSRQGYEQYF.